The text below deals with one T cell receptor beta chain. Antigen specificity is unknown. The data derive from a study of cytomegalovirus exposure and HLA in healthy donors. The wider study: In a previous analysis, 117 million unique TCR beta sequences were found from 150 million to 200 million T cells. Caucasian-associated ancestry cluster membership applied to over 80% of some 400 genotyped donors.

The PCR was carried out with 60 Vbeta primers and 13 Jbeta primers. Measured with immunoSEQ multiplex PCR; TCRdb has only the in-frame clones, and not every one. Here the sample spans roughly 62,000 clones, approximately 75% being singletons. General observations from the study: A missense DCLRE1C variant was associated with V- and J-gene trimming of TCR beta chains in a later analysis, and an independent cohort replicated the association.

This CDR3 is 15 amino acids long. V lost 1 base and J lost 5, with 11 bases in between. The germline gives CDR1 LGHNA, CDR2 YNFKEQ. This TCR was sampled from a woman in her thirties in good health and CMV-seronegative. The chain recombines TRBV4-2 with TRBJ2-2; a possible D gene is TRBD2 (6 bases). The sample consisted of PBMCs. The CDR3 bases are TGTGCCAGCAGCCAAGTGCGCAGCGGGACCGGGGAGCTGTTTTTT. Translated: CASSQVRSGTGELFF.